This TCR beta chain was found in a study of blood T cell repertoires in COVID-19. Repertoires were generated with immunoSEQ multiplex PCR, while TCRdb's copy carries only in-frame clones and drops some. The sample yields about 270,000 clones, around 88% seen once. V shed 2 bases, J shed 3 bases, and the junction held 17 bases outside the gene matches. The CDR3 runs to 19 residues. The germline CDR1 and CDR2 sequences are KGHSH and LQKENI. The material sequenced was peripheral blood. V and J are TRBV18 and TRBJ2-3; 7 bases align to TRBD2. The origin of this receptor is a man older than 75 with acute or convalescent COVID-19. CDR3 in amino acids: CASSPGADAGVGQTDTQYF. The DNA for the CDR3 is TGTGCCAGCTCACCAGGGGCAGACGCGGGAGTGGGTCAGACAGATACGCAGTATTTT.